This T cell receptor beta chain was captured in a study of blood T cells in healthy people across ages. General study points: TCR beta diversity per million T cells fell roughly linearly with age. It was not known whether donors were CMV positive (a possible confounder of expanded clonotype changes).

Trimming cost V 0 bases and J 11 bases; bases outside gene matches: 14. The CDR3 spans 16 residues. Germline V gene lookup returns CDR1 ENHRY and CDR2 SYGVKD. Of note for this clonotype: Its antigen is unidentified.

A sample-barcoded 5' primer and a J-beta primer mix were used in a second PCR of about 6 to 11 cycles. Template switching added a 12-random-nucleotide identifier to every cDNA molecule. TCRdb passed the 5' RACE reads through MiXCR, listing each CDR3 protein once. The sample includes under 750,000 distinct CDR3 sequences, about 45% seen only once; the top ten take roughly 24%. A minimum of 7 million PBMCs was isolated per sample. The rearrangement joins TRBV10-3 to TRBJ2-5, with TRBD1 matching 8 bases. The sequence derives from a man aged 80 or over in good health. The sample was blood. CDR3: CAISESSWDRRDEQYF. For the CDR3, the DNA is TGTGCCATCAGTGAGTCGTCGTGGGACAGGAGGGATGAGCAGTACTTC.